The entry that follows covers one T cell receptor (beta chain) sequence. This sample stems from a study of blood T cell repertoires in COVID-19. Study summary: Acute-phase and convalescent COVID-19 samples originated in the United States, Italy and Spain. T cells, B-cell-depleted T cells, or PBMCs supplied cDNA or gDNA.

Germline CDR1 and CDR2: LNHNV and YYDKDF (reference sequence). V trimming: 9 bases; J trimming: 7 bases; junction bases outside the gene matches: 17. This CDR3 region has 15 residues. Per the original methods: Amplification of reference gene primers provided the estimated nucleated cell counts. Some clones are missing from TCRdb's copy, which holds only in-frame ones; the method was immunoSEQ multiplex PCR. V and J calls and clone size are given by that table; D and trimming were obtained from the DNA. Of 110,000 or so clones listed, 80% to 90% are singletons. The source of this sequence is a human donor in a cohort sampled during active COVID-19. The J gene is TRBJ2-7, the V gene TRBV15; the match to TRBD1 covers 8 bases. The sample comprised peripheral blood. The DNA of the CDR3 is TGTGCCACTTCAGCGCAGGGGGCCCCCTCCGAGGAGCAGTACTTC. Encoded protein: CATSAQGAPSEEQYF.